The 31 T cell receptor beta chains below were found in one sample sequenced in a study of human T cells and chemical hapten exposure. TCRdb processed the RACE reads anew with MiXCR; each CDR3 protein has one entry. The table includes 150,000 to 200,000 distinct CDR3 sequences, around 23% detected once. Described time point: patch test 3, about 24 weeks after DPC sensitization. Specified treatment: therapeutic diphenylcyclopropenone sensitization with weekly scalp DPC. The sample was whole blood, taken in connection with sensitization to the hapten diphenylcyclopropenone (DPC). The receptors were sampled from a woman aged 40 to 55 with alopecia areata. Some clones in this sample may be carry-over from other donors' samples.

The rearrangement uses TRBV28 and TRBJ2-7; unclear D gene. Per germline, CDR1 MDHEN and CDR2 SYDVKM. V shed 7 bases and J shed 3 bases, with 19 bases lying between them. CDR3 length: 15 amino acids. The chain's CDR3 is CASKIGAPKGYEQYF. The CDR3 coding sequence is TGTGCCAGCAAAATAGGCGCACCAAAGGGCTACGAGCAGTACTTC.

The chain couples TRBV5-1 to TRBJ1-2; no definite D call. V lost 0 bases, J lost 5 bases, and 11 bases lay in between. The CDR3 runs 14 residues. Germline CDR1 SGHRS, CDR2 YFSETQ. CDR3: CASSLDAGGYGYTF. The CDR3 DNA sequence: TGCGCCAGCAGCTTGGATGCAGGCGGTTATGGCTACACCTTC.

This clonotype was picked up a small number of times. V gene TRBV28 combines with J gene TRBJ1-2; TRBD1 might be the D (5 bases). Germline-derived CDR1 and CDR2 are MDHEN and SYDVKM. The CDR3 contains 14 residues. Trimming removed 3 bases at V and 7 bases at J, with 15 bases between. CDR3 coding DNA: TGTGCCAGCAGTTTCCAGGGTGCGAGGAGTGGCTACACCTTC. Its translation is CASSFQGARSGYTF.

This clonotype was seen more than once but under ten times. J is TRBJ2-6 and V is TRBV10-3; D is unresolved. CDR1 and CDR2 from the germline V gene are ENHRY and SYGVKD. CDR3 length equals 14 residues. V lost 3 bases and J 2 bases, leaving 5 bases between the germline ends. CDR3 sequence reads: CAISDPPGANVLTF. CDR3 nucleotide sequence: TGTGCCATCAGTGACCCCCCTGGGGCCAACGTCCTGACTTTC.

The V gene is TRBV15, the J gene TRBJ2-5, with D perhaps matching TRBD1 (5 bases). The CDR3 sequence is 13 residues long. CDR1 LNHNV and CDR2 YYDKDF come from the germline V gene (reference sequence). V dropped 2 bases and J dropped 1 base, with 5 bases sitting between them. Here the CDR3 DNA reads TGTGCCACCAGCAGAACAGGCCAAGAGACCCAGTACTTC. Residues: CATSRTGQETQYF.

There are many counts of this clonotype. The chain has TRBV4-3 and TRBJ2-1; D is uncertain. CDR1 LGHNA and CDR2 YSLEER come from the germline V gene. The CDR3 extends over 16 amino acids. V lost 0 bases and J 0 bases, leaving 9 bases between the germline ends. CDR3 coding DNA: TGCGCCAGCAGCCAAGACGACTGGAGCTCCTACAATGAGCAGTTCTTC. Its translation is CASSQDDWSSYNEQFF.

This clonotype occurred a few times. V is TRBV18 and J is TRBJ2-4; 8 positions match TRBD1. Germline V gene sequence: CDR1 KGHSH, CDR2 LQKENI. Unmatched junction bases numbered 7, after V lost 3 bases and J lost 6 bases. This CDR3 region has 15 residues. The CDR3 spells CASSPSTGEGNIQYF. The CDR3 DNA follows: TGTGCCAGCTCACCTTCGACAGGGGAAGGAAACATTCAGTACTTC.

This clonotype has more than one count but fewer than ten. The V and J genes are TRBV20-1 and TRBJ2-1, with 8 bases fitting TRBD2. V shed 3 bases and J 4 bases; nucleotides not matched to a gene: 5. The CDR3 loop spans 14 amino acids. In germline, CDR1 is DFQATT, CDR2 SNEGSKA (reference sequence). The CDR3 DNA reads TGCAGTGCTAGTCGGGCGGGAGGTTACAATGAGCAGTTCTTC. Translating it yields CSASRAGGYNEQFF.

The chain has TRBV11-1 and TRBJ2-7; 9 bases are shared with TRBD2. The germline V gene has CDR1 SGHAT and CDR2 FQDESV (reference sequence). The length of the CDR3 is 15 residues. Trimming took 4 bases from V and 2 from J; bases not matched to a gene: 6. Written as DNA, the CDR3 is TGTGCCAGCAGCTCCCGTAGCGGGAGCCCCTACGAGCAGTACTTC. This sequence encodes CASSSRSGSPYEQYF.

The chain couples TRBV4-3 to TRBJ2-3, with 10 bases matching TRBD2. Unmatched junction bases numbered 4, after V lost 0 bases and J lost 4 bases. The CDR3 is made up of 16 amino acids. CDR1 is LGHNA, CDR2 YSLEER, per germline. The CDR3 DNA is TGCGCCAGCAGCCAAGATTTGGGGACTAGCGCAGATACGCAGTATTTT. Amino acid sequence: CASSQDLGTSADTQYF.

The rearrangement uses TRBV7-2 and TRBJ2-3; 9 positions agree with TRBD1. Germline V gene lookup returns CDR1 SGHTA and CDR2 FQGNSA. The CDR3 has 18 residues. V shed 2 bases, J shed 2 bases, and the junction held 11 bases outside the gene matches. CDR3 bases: TGTGCCAGCAGCTTATACGGTATTGGACAGGGGTTCACAGATACGCAGTATTTT. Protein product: CASSLYGIGQGFTDTQYF.

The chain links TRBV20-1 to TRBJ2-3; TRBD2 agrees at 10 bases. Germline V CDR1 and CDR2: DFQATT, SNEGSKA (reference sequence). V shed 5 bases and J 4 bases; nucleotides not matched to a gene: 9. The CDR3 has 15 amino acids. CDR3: CSAAPSGRAPDTQYF. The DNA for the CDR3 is TGCAGTGCTGCTCCTAGCGGGAGAGCTCCAGATACGCAGTATTTT.

CDR3: CASSPTKYSKGDEQFF. In DNA, the CDR3 is TGTGCCAGCAGTCCCACCAAATATTCAAAGGGCGATGAGCAGTTCTTC. This chain joins TRBV28 and TRBJ2-1; no reliable D call. Germline V gene lookup returns CDR1 MDHEN and CDR2 SYDVKM. CDR3 size: 16 residues. V shed 5 bases and J shed 8 bases, with 22 bases lying between them.

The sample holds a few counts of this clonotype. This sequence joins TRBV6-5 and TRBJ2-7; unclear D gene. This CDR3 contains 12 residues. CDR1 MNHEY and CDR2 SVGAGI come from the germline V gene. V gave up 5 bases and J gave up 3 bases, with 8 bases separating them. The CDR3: CASSQPGYEQYF. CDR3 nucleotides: TGTGCCAGCAGTCAGCCGGGCTACGAGCAGTACTTC.

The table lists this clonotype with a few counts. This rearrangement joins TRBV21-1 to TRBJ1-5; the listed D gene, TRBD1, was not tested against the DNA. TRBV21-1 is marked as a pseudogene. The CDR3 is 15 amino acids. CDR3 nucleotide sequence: TGTGCCAGCAGCAAGAAGGGGGGTAACAATCAGCCCCAGCATTTT. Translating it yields CASSKKGGNNQPQHF.

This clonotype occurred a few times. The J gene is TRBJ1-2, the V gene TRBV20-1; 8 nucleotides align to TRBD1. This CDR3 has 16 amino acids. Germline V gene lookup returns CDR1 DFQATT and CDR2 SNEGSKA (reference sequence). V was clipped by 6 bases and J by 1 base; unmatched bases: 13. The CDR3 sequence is CSALPSDRDYNYGYTF. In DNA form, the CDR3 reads TGCAGTGCCCTACCTTCGGACAGGGATTATAACTATGGCTACACCTTC.

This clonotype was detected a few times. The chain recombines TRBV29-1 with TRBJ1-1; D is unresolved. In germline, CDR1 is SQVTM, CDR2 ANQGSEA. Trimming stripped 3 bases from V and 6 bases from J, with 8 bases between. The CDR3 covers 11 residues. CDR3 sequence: CSVDEASEAFF. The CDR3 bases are TGCAGCGTTGACGAGGCCTCTGAAGCTTTCTTT.

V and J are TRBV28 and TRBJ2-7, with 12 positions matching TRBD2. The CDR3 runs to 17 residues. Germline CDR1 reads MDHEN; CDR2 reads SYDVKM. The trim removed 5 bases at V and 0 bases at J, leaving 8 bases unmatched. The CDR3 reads CASSRLAGVPHSYEQYF. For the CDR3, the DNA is TGTGCCAGCAGTCGACTAGCGGGAGTACCCCACTCCTACGAGCAGTACTTC. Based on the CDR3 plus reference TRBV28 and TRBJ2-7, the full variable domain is DVKVTQSSRYLVKRTGEKVFLECVQDMDHENMFWYRQDPGLGLRLIYFSYDVKMKEKGDIPEGYSVSREKKERFSLILESASTNQTSMYLCASSRLAGVPHSYEQYFGPGTRLTVT.

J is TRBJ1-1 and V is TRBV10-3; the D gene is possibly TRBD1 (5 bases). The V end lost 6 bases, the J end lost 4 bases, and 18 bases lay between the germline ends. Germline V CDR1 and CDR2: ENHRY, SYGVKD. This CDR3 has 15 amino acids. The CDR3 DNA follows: TGTGCCATCAGCCCAAACCCAGGGTCCGGCACTGAAGCTTTCTTT. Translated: CAISPNPGSGTEAFF.

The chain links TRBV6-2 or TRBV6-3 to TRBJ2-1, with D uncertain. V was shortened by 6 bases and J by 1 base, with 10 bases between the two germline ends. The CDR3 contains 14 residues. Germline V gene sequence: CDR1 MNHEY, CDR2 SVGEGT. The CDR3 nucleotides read TGTGCCAGCAGAGCCCGACAATCCTACAATGAGCAGTTCTTC. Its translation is CASRARQSYNEQFF.

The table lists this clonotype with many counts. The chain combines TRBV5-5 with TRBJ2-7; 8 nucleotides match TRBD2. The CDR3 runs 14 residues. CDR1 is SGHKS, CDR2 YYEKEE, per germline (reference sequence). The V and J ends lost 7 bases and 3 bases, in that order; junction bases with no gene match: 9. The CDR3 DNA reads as TGTGCCAGCGTAGCGGGGCCAATTTTCTACGAGCAGTACTTC. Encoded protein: CASVAGPIFYEQYF. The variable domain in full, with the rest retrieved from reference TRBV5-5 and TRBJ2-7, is DAGVTQSPTHLIKTRGQQVTLRCSPISGHKSVSWYQQVLGQGPQFIFQYYEKEERGRGNFPDRFSARQFPNYSSELNVNALLLGDSALYLCASVAGPIFYEQYFGPGTRLTVT.

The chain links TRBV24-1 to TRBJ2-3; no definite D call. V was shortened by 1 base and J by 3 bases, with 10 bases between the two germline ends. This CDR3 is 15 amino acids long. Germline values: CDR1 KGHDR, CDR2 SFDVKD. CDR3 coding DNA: TGTGCCACCAGTGATTTCAACGGGCGTACAGATACGCAGTATTTT. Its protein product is CATSDFNGRTDTQYF.

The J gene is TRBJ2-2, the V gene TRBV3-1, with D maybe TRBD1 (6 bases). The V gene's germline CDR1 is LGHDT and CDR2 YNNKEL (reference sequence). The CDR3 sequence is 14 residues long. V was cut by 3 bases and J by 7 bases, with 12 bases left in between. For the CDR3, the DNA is TGTGCCAGCAGCCAGAGAACAGGGAGCGGGGAGCTGTTTTTT. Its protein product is CASSQRTGSGELFF. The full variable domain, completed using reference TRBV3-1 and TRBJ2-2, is DTAVSQTPKYLVTQMGNDKSIKCEQNLGHDTMYWYKQDSKKFLKIMFSYNNKELIINETVPNRFSPKSPDKAHLNLHINSLELGDSAVYFCASSQRTGSGELFFGEGSRLTVL.

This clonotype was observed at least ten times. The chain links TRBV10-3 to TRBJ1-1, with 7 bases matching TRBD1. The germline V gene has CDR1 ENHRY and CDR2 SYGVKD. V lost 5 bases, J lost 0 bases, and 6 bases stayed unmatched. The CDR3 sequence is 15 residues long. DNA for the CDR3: TGTGCCATCAGTCCCACCGGACAGGTGAACACTGAAGCTTTCTTT. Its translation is CAISPTGQVNTEAFF.

The CDR3 DNA sequence: TGTGCCAGCAGCTTAGCACAGACTAATGAAAAACTGTTTTTT. Encoded protein: CASSLAQTNEKLFF. The rearrangement links TRBV7-8 to TRBJ1-4; D gene unclear. Germline CDR1 and CDR2: SGHVS and FQNEAQ. This CDR3 region has 14 residues. With 0 bases removed from V and 2 bases from J, the gap between germline ends came to 4 bases.

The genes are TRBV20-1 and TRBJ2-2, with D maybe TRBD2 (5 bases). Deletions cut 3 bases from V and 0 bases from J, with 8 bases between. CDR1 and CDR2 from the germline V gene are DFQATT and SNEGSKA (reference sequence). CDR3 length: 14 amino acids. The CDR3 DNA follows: TGCAGTGCTAGGAGGGCCCCGAACACCGGGGAGCTGTTTTTT. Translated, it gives CSARRAPNTGELFF.

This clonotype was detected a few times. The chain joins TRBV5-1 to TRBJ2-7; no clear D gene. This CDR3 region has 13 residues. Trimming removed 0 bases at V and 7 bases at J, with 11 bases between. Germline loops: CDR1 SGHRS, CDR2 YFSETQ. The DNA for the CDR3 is TGCGCCAGCAGCTTGGACACCTTAGGGGAGCAGTACTTC. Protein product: CASSLDTLGEQYF. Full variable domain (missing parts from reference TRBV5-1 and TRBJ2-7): KAGVTQTPRYLIKTRGQQVTLSCSPISGHRSVSWYQQTPGQGLQFLFEYFSETQRNKGNFPGRFSGRQFSNSRSEMNVSTLELGDSALYLCASSLDTLGEQYFGPGTRLTVT.

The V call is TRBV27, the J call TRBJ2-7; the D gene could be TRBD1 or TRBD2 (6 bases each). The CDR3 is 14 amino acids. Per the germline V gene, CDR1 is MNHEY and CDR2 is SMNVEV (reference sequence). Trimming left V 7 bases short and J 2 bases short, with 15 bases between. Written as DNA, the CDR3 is TGTGCCAGCAACCTCGCGAGGGGGGCCTACGAGCAGTACTTC. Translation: CASNLARGAYEQYF.

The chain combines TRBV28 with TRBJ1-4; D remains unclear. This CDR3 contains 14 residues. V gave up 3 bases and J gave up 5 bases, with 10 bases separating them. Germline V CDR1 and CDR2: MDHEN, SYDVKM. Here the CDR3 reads CASSFSSTNEKLFF. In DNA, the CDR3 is TGTGCCAGCAGTTTCTCATCTACGAATGAAAAACTGTTTTTT.

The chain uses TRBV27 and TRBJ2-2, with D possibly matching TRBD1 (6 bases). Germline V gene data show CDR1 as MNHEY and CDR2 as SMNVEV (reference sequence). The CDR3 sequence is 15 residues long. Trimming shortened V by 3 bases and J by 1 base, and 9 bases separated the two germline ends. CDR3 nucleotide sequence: TGTGCCAGCAGTTTTCGGACAGTGAACACCGGGGAGCTGTTTTTT. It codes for CASSFRTVNTGELFF.

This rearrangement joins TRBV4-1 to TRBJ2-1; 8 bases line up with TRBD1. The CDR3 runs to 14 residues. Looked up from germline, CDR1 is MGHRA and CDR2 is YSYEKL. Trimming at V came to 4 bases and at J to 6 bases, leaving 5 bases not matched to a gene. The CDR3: CASSLRQGSNEQFF. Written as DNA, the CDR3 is TGCGCCAGCAGCCTACGACAGGGGTCCAATGAGCAGTTCTTC.